Sequencing of this T cell receptor (beta chain) was carried out in a study of blood T cell repertoires in COVID-19. On the study more broadly: Both acute and convalescent COVID-19 samples were obtained from the United States, Italy and Spain. The analysed material was cDNA or gDNA that came from T cells, B-cell-depleted T cells, or PBMCs.

The CDR3 is made up of 13 amino acids. V lost 6 bases, J lost 8 bases, and 17 bases lay in between. The germline V gene has CDR1 MDHEN and CDR2 SYDVKM. This clone appeared a few times. Per the original data handling: Estimates of nucleated cell counts were drawn from the amplification of reference gene primers. Clones were sequenced by immunoSEQ multiplex PCR, and TCRdb holds only the in-frame ones, with some missing. V and J calls and clone size are those listed in that table; D and trimming were worked out from the DNA. The sample includes 300,000 or so clones, 88% of them seen just once. This TCR came from a woman in her 30s who had recovered from COVID-19. The source material was peripheral blood. V is TRBV28 and J is TRBJ2-7, with D hard to call. The CDR3 spells CASRVQARLQQYF. The CDR3 bases are TGTGCCAGCAGGGTCCAGGCACGGTTGCAGCAGTACTTC.